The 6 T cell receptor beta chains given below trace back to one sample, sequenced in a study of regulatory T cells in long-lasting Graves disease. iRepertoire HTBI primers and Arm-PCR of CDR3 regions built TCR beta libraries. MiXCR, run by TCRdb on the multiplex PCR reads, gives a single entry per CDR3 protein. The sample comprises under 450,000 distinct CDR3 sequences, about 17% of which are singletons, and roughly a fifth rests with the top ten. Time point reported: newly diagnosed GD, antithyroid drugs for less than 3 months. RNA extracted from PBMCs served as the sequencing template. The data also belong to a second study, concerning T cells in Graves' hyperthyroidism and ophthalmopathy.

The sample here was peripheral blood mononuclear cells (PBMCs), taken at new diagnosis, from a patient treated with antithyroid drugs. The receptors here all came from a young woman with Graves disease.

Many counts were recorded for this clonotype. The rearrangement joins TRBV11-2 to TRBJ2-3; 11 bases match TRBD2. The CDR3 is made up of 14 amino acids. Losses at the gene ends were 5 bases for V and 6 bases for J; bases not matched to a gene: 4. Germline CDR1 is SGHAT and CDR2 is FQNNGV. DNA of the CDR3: TGTGCCAGCAGCGATAGCGGGAGGGCGGATACGCAGTATTTT. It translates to CASSDSGRADTQYF.

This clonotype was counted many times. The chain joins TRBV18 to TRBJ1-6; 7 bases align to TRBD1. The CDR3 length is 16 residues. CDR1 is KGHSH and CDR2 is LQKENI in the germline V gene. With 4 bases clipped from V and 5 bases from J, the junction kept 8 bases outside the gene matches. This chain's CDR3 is CASSLRDSRNNSPLHF. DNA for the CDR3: TGTGCCAGCTCACTCCGGGACAGCCGAAATAATTCACCCCTCCACTTT.

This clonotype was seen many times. CDR3 nucleotide sequence: TGTGCCAGCAGCTTCCCCCCAGACAGGGAATTGTATGGCTACACCTTC. Amino acid sequence: CASSFPPDRELYGYTF. V and J are TRBV7-8 and TRBJ1-2; 7 nucleotides line up with TRBD1. Per the germline V gene, CDR1 is SGHVS and CDR2 is FQNEAQ. The CDR3 loop spans 16 amino acids. V dropped 3 bases and J dropped 5; count of bases not matched to a gene: 12.

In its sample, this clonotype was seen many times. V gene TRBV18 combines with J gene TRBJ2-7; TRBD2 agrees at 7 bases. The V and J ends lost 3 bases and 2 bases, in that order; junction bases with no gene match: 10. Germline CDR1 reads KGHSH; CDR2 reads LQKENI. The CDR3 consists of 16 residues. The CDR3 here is CASSPLRTSRAYEQYF. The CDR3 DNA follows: TGTGCCAGCTCACCGCTAAGGACTAGTAGGGCCTACGAGCAGTACTTC.

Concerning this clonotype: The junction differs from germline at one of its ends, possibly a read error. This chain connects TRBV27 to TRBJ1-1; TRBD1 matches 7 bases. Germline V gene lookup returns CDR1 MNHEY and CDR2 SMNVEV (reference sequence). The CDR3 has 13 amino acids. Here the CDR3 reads CVSSQGGNTEAFF. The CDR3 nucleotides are TGTGTCAGCAGTCAGGGGGGGAACACTGAAGCTTTCTTT.

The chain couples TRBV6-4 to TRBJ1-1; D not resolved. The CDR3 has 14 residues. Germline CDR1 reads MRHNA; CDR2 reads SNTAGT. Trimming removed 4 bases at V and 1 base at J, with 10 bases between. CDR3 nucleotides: TGTGCCAGCAGTGTCGTCCACCGGAACACTGAAGCTTTCTTT. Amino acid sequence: CASSVVHRNTEAFF.